Sequencing of this TCR beta chain was carried out in a study of blood T cell repertoires in COVID-19. Study-level information: There were acute and convalescent COVID-19 samples, and they came from the United States, Italy and Spain. From T cells, B-cell-depleted T cells, or PBMCs came the material, which was cDNA or gDNA.

Germline V gene data show CDR1 as MDHEN and CDR2 as SYDVKM. V was pared by 6 bases and J by 8 bases, with 13 bases between. The CDR3 sequence is 12 residues long. The table came from immunoSEQ multiplex PCR; TCRdb's copy has only in-frame clones and leaves some out. Seen here are roughly 200,000 clones, approximately 80% observed once, and the top ten hold roughly 7.6%. The gene calls are TRBV28 and TRBJ1-2, with D unresolved. The sample comprised peripheral blood. The clonotype originates from a woman of 80 years or more with COVID-19, enrolled during active disease. CDR3 nucleotide sequence: TGTGCCAGCAGAGCCTCGGGGTACGGCTACACCTTC. It encodes CASRASGYGYTF.